The sample holds a few counts of the clone carrying this TCR beta chain. Its antigen is unidentified. The CDR3 is 14 amino acids. Trimming took off 2 bases at V and 3 bases at J, with 9 bases between the two ends. Germline loops: CDR1 SGHAT, CDR2 FQDESV (reference sequence). TCRdb called the reads again in MiXCR, with one record for every CDR3 protein. The sample has some 700,000 distinct CDR3 sequences, around 30% seen once. These data are taken from a study of T cell repertoires in cytomegalovirus infection. Study-level background: As its CMV epitopes, the study selected recently identified HLA-C-restricted and well-studied HLA-B-restricted targets. CMV infection together with matching HLA type was indicated by public TCR beta signatures.

Whole-study findings and limits: Cumulative public TCR beta family frequency identified carriers of CMV plus the relevant HLA. Ex vivo, HLA-C-restricted CMV-specific TCR beta clonotypes prevailed over the rest of the response.

The source is a human donor in good health (CMV status not recorded). Some clones in this sample may be carry-over from other donors' samples. This rearrangement joins TRBV11-1 to TRBJ2-3; maybe TRBD1 (6 bases). The sample here was cultured PBMCs, taken from culture after CMV antigen stimulation. The CDR3 sequence: CASSLYRVTDTQYF. The CDR3 nucleotides are TGTGCCAGCAGCTTATACAGGGTAACAGATACGCAGTATTTT. Looking up the rest from reference TRBV11-1 and TRBJ2-3 gives the full variable domain: EAEVAQSPRYKITEKSQAVAFWCDPISGHATLYWYRQILGQGPELLVQFQDESVVDDSQLPKDRFSAERLKGVDSTLKIQPAELGDSAMYLCASSLYRVTDTQYFGPGTRLTVL.